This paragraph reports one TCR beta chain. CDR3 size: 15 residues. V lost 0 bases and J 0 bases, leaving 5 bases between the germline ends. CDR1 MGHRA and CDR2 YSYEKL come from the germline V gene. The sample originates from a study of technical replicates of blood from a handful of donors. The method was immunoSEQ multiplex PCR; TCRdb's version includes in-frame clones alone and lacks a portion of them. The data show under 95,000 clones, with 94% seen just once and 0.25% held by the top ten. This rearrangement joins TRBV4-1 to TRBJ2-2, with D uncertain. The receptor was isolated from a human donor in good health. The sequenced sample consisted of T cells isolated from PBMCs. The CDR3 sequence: CASSQEQTNTGELFF. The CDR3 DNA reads TGCGCCAGCAGCCAAGAACAGACGAACACCGGGGAGCTGTTTTTT.